A single sample gave rise to the 2 T cell receptor beta chains below, sequenced in a study of blood T cells in healthy people across ages. It was with a sample-barcoded 5' primer and a J-beta primer mix that a second PCR of roughly 7 to 12 cycles was run. TCRdb reprocessed the 5' RACE reads via MiXCR and lists one record per CDR3 protein. The sample carries 850,000 to 1,000,000 distinct CDR3 sequences, around 46% recorded once. The specimen was blood. These TCRs come from a man aged 25-45 years in good health.

A few counts support this clonotype. CDR3 DNA: TGTGCCAGCAGTTTACAGGGTGGACACTACGAGCAGTACTTC. The encoded protein is CASSLQGGHYEQYF. The genes are TRBV28 and TRBJ2-5; maybe TRBD1 (5 bases). The J call is in doubt because the DNA end fits TRBJ2-7 better. The CDR3 has 14 amino acids. CDR1 is MDHEN, CDR2 SYDVKM, per germline.

This chain uses TRBV12-3 or TRBV12-4 with TRBJ2-3; 9 nucleotides match TRBD2. The CDR3 has 18 amino acids. J was trimmed by 5 bases and V by 3 bases; bases with no gene match: 15. The CDR3 DNA reads TGTGCCAGCAGTTTCGCGCGGGGGGCGGGGGGGCCATTAGATACGCAGTATTTT. This sequence encodes CASSFARGAGGPLDTQYF.